This TCR beta chain appears in the sequencing data of a study of blood T cell repertoires in COVID-19 (dated by TCRdb to 2020 to 2022). Background for the entire study: Samples from collaborators originated in the United States, Italy and Spain and spanned both the acute and convalescent phases of COVID-19. Where HLA class I and class II types were available, the types were taken from metadata supplied by the sample provider, not from assay-based typing. A de-identified subject ID, COVID-19 status, age in years and sex were almost always included in the sample metadata. The material from the prospective study consisted of cDNA or gDNA derived from T cells, B-cell-depleted T cells, or PBMCs. Samples were obtained from the ongoing ImmuneRACE study (first 160 participants) and from over 1,000 subjects provided by 6 global collaborators. The repertoires were released in a freely available public database meant as a resource for research on the immune response to SARS-CoV-2. The dataset comprised deeply sampled blood TCRbeta repertoires from subjects exposed to, actively infected with, or recovered from COVID-19. Here is what the overall study found, with its caveats: How much clinical and demographic metadata was included differed by source and by participant, and the metadata was provided uncurated.

This clone was detected only a few times. Its recognized antigen is unknown. No base qualities exist here, and no much larger clone lies one base off it. The immunoSEQ Assay, a bias-controlled multiplex PCR, was used to amplify TCRbeta CDR3 regions from genomic DNA. The original pipeline was this. Nucleated cell counts per sample were estimated from amplification of reference gene primers within the assay. To quantify the absolute abundance of each unique TCRbeta CDR3 rearrangement, sequence reads were collapsed and filtered. For each sample, productive Simpson clonality was calculated as the square root of Simpson's diversity index over productive rearrangements. TCRdb provides this immuneACCESS table in a form limited to in-frame rearrangements. Some clones are lacking; in checked studies, under half of them reflect an unresolved V gene, and why the rest are absent is not known. Clonal size and the V and J genes are those of that table, whereas D and trimming came from the DNA. The sample includes about 210,000 clones, with 75% to 90% observed a single time. Roughly 0.7% of the sample is held by the ten biggest clonotypes.

The CDR3, from cysteine to phenylalanine, totals 15 residues. CDR3 DNA is the only sequence kept; it has 45 bases, read in frame from the first base. According to the germline V gene (reference sequence), CDR1 reads MNHEY and CDR2 reads SMNVEV. V is pared back by 3 bases and J by 0 bases, with 6 bases lying between the germline termini. Each collaborating institution followed its own protocols to collect whole blood in K2EDTA tubes. For TCRbeta analysis, collaborators shipped samples in one of three forms: frozen whole blood, isolated PBMCs, or DNA extracted from either of those sample types. The receptor comes from a man in his forties with acute or convalescent COVID-19. The sequence joins TRBV27 to TRBJ2-6, with no reliable assignment of the D segment. Sequenced input: peripheral blood. The CDR3 amino acid sequence is: CASSFLSSGANVLTF. The DNA sequence is given as TGTGCCAGCAGTTTCCTCAGCTCTGGGGCCAACGTCCTGACTTTC.